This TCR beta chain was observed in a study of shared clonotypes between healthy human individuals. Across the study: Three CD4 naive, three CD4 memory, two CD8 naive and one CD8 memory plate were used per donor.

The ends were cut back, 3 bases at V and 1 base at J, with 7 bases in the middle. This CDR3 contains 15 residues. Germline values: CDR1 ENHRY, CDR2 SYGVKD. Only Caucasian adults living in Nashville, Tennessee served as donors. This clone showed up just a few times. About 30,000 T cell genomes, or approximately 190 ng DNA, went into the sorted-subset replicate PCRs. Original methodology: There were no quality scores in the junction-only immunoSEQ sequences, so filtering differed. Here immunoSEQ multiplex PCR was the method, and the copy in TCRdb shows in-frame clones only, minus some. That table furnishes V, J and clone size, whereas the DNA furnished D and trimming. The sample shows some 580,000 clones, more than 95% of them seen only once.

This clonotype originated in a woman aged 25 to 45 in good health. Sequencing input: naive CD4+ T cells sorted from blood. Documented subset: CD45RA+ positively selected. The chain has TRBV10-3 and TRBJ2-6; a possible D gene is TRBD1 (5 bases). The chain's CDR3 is CAISEQASGANVLTF. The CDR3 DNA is TGTGCCATCAGTGAACAGGCTTCTGGGGCCAACGTCCTGACTTTC.